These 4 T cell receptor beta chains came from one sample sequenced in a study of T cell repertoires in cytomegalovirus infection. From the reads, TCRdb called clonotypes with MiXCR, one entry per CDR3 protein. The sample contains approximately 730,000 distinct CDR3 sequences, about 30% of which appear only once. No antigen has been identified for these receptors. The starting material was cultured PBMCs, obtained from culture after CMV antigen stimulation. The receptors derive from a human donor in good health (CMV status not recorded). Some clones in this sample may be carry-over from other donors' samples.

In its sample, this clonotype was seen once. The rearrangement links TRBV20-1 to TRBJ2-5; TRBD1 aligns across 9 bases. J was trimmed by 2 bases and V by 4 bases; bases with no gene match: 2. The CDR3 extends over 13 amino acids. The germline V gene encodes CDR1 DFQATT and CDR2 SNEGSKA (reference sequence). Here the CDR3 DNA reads TGCAGTGCTAAGACAGGGGGGCAAGAGACCCAGTACTTC. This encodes CSAKTGGQETQYF.

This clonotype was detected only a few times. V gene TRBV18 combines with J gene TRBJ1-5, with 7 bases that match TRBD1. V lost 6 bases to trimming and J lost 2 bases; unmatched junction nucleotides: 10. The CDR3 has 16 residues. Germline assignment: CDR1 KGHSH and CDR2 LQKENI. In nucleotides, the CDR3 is TGTGCCAGCTCGTCGGGACAGCCCTATGGCAATCAGCCCCAGCATTTT. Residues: CASSSGQPYGNQPQHF.

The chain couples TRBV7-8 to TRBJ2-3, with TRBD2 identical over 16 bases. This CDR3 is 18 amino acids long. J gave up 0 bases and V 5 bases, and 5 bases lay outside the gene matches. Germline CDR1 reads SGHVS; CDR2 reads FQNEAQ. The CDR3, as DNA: TGTGCCAGCAGCGCTGGGACTAGCGGGGGGGAAAGCACAGATACGCAGTATTTT. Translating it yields CASSAGTSGGESTDTQYF.

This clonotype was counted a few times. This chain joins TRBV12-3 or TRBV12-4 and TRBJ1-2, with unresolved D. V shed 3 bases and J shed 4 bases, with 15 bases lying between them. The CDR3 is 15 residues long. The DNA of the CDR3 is TGTGCCAGCAGTTTGAGGGAGCCACAACTCTATGGCTACACCTTC. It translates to CASSLREPQLYGYTF.